This TCR beta chain stems from a study of T cell repertoires in cytomegalovirus infection. Across the whole study: It was the public TCR beta signatures that indicated both CMV infection and matching HLA type.

This clonotype is labeled medium-sized (0.01 to 0.1%). TCRdb reprocessed the reads via MiXCR and lists one record per CDR3 protein. The data contain approximately 76,000 distinct CDR3 sequences, 3.7% of them singletons. Germline lookup yields CDR1 SGHTA and CDR2 FQGNSA. The V gene lost 2 bases and the J gene lost 2 bases, with 14 bases spanning the gap. This CDR3 spans 16 amino acids. The TCR originated in a human donor in good health (CMV status not recorded). Some clones in this sample may be carry-over from other donors' samples. The chain uses TRBV7-2 and TRBJ2-3, with D possibly matching TRBD1 (6 bases). The specimen sequenced was PBMCs. CDR3 in DNA: TGTGCCAGCAGCTTAAGAGCAGGGGCGAACACAGATACGCAGTATTTT. Residues: CASSLRAGANTDTQYF. Full variable domain (missing parts from reference TRBV7-2 and TRBJ2-3): GAGVSQSPSNKVTEKGKDVELRCDPISGHTALYWYRQSLGQGLEFLIYFQGNSAPDKSGLPSDRFSAERTGGSVSTLTIQRTQQEDSAVYLCASSLRAGANTDTQYFGPGTRLTVL.